This TCR beta chain was recorded in a study of shared clonotypes between healthy human individuals (TCRdb year 2020). Study-wide context: The cohort comprised two women and a few men aged 18 to 49 years. Between about 0.8 and 9 billion PBMCs per donor were obtained by leukapheresis. For each donor, CD4 naive and CD4 memory were each run on three plates, CD8 naive on two plates, and CD8 memory on one plate. To increase sequencing depth and limit assay-specific biases, TCR repertoire library preparation and sequencing were carried out by different laboratories using diverse techniques. To estimate repertoire size and how much clonotypes are shared between individuals, the study performed deep sequencing of blood TCR repertoires from five healthy adults. Results and caveats for the whole study, not just this receptor: Pairwise subsampling led to the expectation that sequencing depth would affect the degree of clonotype sharing among donors. Because the study included a small number of donors, the genetic and exposure-history diversity represented was limited. Larger estimated clonotype richness was generally found for naive subsets than for memory subsets. Sampling was restricted to blood, and TCR repertoires in tissues likely differ from the TCR repertoires found in blood. Even with the large sequencing depth, rarefaction of the sorted-subset datasets indicated that sequencing was incomplete. Compared with non-shared clonotypes, clonotypes shared by all four sorted-subset donors had higher generation probabilities. When a few donors were compared, the shared fraction of clonotypes was roughly 4.8% for naive CD4, approximately 3.3% for naive CD8, more than 2% for memory CD4, and less than 0.45% for memory CD8.

The germline V gene yields MDHEN for CDR1 and SYDVKM for CDR2. Reading from cysteine to phenylalanine, the CDR3 counts 14 amino acids. Kept here is only the CDR3 DNA, which spans 42 bases and is read in frame from base 1. Trimming takes 4 bases from V and 2 bases from J, and the germline ends sit 12 bases apart. Using the deep immunoSEQ assay, TCR CDR3 regions were amplified from genomic DNA by multiplex PCR. Genomic DNA extracted from each cell subset was distributed evenly over all wells of several immunoSEQ 96-well plates, and each plate served as one replicate. Each replicate PCR for sorted subsets received about 200 ng genomic DNA, equal to about 30,000 T cell genomes. Purified libraries were quantified with a Qubit 3.0 fluorometer, sized on a Bioanalyzer 2100, and re-quantified with the KAPA Library Quantification kit. Each immunoSEQ 96-well plate was sequenced on its own single-read 150-cycle Illumina NextSeq 550 flow cell. Under the source paper's analysis protocol: Because the immunoSEQ output included only junctional sequences and no quality scores, the filtering could not be the same as the filtering used for full-length reads. Sequences were annotated with PyIR, a Python wrapper for IgBLAST v1.9, and V/J genes and CDR3 were assigned using IMGT germline references. Reads with weak V/J assignments (E-value above 1e-6), missing CDR3, stop codons, out-of-frame junctions, or ambiguous translated residues were removed. A V3J clonotype was defined by an identical inferred V gene, J gene, and CDR3 amino acid sequence. Percentage overlap between repertoires was calculated by dividing the number of shared unique clonotypes by the size of the smaller repertoire. Three approaches were used to assess repertoire richness: RTK rarefaction, the Chao1 estimator, and Recon v2.1 estimates of unobserved clonotypes. For all TCRbeta clonotypes obtained by the gDNA method from four donors, generation probabilities were computed with OLGA. TCRdb retrieved this table from immuneACCESS and kept in-frame rearrangements only. Not all clones are present; in checked studies, unresolved V genes account for under half, and no reason is known for the remainder. V and J calls and clone size are those listed in that table; D and trimming were worked out from the DNA. The sample table holds a few million clones, of which 85% to 95% were seen once. Of the sample, 0.3% to 0.4% falls within the top ten clones.

Concerning this clone: It lacks a known antigen. No base qualities exist here, and no much larger clone lies one base off it.

Donors were healthy HIV-negative adults with no recently reported acute infections or vaccinations. Every donor was a Caucasian adult residing in Nashville, Tennessee, USA. Magnetic negative selection was used to enrich CD4+ T cells, after which naive cells were positively selected on CD45RA and the negative fraction became the memory subset. Blood was obtained by leukapheresis, after which PBMCs were separated by Ficoll-Histopaque density gradient centrifugation and cryopreserved in liquid nitrogen vapor phase. Analytical flow cytometry was used to check the purity and quantity of every magnetically sorted T cell population. Genomic DNA was isolated from each sorted fraction and quantified by UV absorbance on a Nanodrop 2000c.

The source material was naive CD4+ T cells from PBMCs. The meaning of the sample's cell subset or site label: CD45RA+ positively selected. The TCR was taken from a young man in good health. Some clones in this sample may be carry-over from other donors' samples. The chain links TRBV28 with TRBJ2-7; the D gene lacks a confident call. This receptor carries the CDR3 CASSWRIGAYEQYF. The nucleotide sequence reads TGTGCCAGCAGTTGGCGGATAGGAGCCTACGAGCAGTACTTC.